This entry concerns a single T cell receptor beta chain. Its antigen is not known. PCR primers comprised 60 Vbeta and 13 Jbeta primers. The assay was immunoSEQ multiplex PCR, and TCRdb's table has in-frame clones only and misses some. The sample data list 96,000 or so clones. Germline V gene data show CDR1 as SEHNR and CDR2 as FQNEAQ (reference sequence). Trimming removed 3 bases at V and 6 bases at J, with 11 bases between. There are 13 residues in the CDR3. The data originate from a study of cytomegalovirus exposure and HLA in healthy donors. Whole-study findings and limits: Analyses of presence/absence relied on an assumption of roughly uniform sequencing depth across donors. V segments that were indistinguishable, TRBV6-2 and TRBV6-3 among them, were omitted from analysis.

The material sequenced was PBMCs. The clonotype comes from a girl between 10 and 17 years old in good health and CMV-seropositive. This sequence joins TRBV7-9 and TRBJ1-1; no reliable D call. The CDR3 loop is CASSLEGGSEAFF. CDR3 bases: TGTGCCAGCAGCTTGGAGGGAGGGTCTGAAGCTTTCTTT.